A single sample is the source of the 7 T cell receptor beta chains below, sequenced in a study of blood T cell repertoires in COVID-19. Produced via immunoSEQ multiplex PCR; TCRdb's table is partial and in-frame only. The table shows approximately 290,000 clones, with around 89% occurring only once. Sequenced input: peripheral blood. These receptors were obtained from a man aged 30 to 39 with acute or convalescent COVID-19.

The chain joins TRBV20-1 to TRBJ1-1; D unresolved. The CDR3 covers 11 residues. Germline V gene lookup returns CDR1 DFQATT and CDR2 SNEGSKA (reference sequence). The V end was cut by 1 base, the J end by 7 bases, with 7 bases between. CDR3 region: CSARGQYEAFF. CDR3 DNA sequence: TGCAGTGCTAGAGGGCAATATGAAGCTTTCTTT.

This clone was observed once. The chain is built from TRBV28 and TRBJ2-7; possible D gene TRBD1, 6 bases. CDR1 and CDR2 from the germline V gene are MDHEN and SYDVKM. The V end was cut by 7 bases, the J end by 2 bases, with 18 bases between. The CDR3 spans 15 residues. Written as DNA, the CDR3 is TGTGCCAGCACCCTTACCCCAGGGGCGACCTACGAGCAGTACTTC. Protein product: CASTLTPGATYEQYF. The full variable domain, in which reference TRBV28 and TRBJ2-7 provide the parts outside the CDR3, is DVKVTQSSRYLVKRTGEKVFLECVQDMDHENMFWYRQDPGLGLRLIYFSYDVKMKEKGDIPEGYSVSREKKERFSLILESASTNQTSMYLCASTLTPGATYEQYFGPGTRLTVT.

This rearrangement joins TRBV30 to TRBJ1-2, with unresolved D. Germline CDR1 reads GTSNPN; CDR2 reads SVGIG (reference sequence). V was trimmed by 0 bases and J by 6 bases, leaving 11 bases between them. The CDR3 is made up of 13 amino acids. The CDR3 DNA follows: TGTGCCTGGAGTGTAGATAGCAAGAATGGCTACACCTTC. This codes for CAWSVDSKNGYTF.

There are a few counts of this clone. The chain couples TRBV29-1 to TRBJ2-7, with 8 bases fitting TRBD2. V was clipped by 2 bases and J by 5 bases; unmatched bases: 26. CDR1 is SQVTM, CDR2 ANQGSEA, per germline. This CDR3 is 20 amino acids long. The CDR3 DNA reads TGCAGCGTTGAATATAGGGTTGCGGCGGGGGGCCATTTCGGGTGCGACGAGCAGTACTTC. It specifies CSVEYRVAAGGHFGCDEQYF.

This sequence joins TRBV7-9 and TRBJ2-2, with TRBD1 identical over 11 bases. The CDR3 totals 15 residues. Germline V CDR1 and CDR2: SEHNR, FQNEAQ (reference sequence). The V and J ends lost 5 bases and 7 bases, in that order; junction bases with no gene match: 6. The CDR3 loop reads CASSPDRGRDGELFF. The CDR3 bases are TGTGCCAGCAGCCCGGACAGGGGGCGAGACGGGGAGCTGTTTTTT.

The V call is TRBV28, the J call TRBJ1-2; perhaps TRBD1 as D (6 bases). V was pared by 2 bases and J by 7 bases, with 8 bases between. From germline, CDR1 is MDHEN and CDR2 SYDVKM. CDR3 length: 12 amino acids. The CDR3 spells CASSLRGGGYTF. CDR3 in DNA: TGTGCCAGCAGTTTAAGGGGGGGTGGCTACACCTTC.

Written as DNA, the CDR3 is TGTGCCACCAGTGATGGGGCCGGCGGGGCCGAGACCCAGTACTTC. Translated, it gives CATSDGAGGAETQYF. The rearrangement uses TRBV24-1 and TRBJ2-5, with D possibly being TRBD2 (6 bases). The CDR3 has 15 residues. Between the trimmed V and J ends, which lost 3 bases and 5 bases, there was a span of 15 bases. Per the germline V gene, CDR1 is KGHDR and CDR2 is SFDVKD.